This passage covers 21 T cell receptor beta chains from one sample sequenced in a study of cytomegalovirus exposure and HLA in healthy donors. The study ran its PCR with 60 Vbeta and 13 Jbeta primers. This table comes from immunoSEQ multiplex PCR, and its TCRdb copy is limited to in-frame clones, with some not included. Seen here are more than 150,000 clones, 81% observed once, and the top ten hold under 1.5%. The sequenced sample was PBMCs. Source of these receptors: a man in his fifties in good health and CMV-seropositive.

As for this clone: The same CDR3 also results from other DNA sequences found in this sample. J is TRBJ1-1 and V is TRBV18, with no clear D. The germline V and J ends were trimmed by 2 bases and 1 base, with 5 bases remaining between them. The germline gives CDR1 KGHSH, CDR2 LQKENI. The CDR3 length is 13 residues. The CDR3 spells CASSPTGNTEAFF. CDR3 in DNA: TGTGCCAGCTCACCAACGGGGAACACTGAAGCTTTCTTT.

The rearrangement links TRBV30 to TRBJ1-2; D gene unclear. Trimming pared 1 base from V and 2 bases from J, leaving 11 bases between. CDR1 is GTSNPN, CDR2 SVGIG, per germline (reference sequence). CDR3 length: 14 amino acids. This CDR3 is CAWSELVLNYGYTF. The CDR3 coding sequence is TGTGCCTGGAGTGAGCTAGTACTAAACTATGGCTACACCTTC.

The rearrangement uses TRBV18 and TRBJ1-1; perhaps TRBD1 as D (5 bases). The V end was cut by 6 bases, the J end by 1 base, with 21 bases between. CDR1 is KGHSH, CDR2 LQKENI, per germline. The CDR3 runs 17 residues. The CDR3 region has the DNA TGTGCCAGCTCCCGAGGCGGGGGGATTGTGGAGAACACTGAAGCTTTCTTT. Protein product: CASSRGGGIVENTEAFF.

The chain has TRBV28 and TRBJ1-2; TRBD1 agrees at 7 bases. The CDR3 loop spans 15 amino acids. Germline trimming cut 7 bases from V and 4 bases from J; bases unmatched to any gene: 12. The germline V gene has CDR1 MDHEN and CDR2 SYDVKM. Written as DNA, the CDR3 is TGTGCCAGCACCTCCCGACAGGGAGGTAGCTATGGCTACACCTTC. Its translation: CASTSRQGGSYGYTF.

This clone turned up a few times. In nucleotides, the CDR3 is TGTGCCAGCAGCACCTCGACTGGCCTCAAAGAGACCCAGTACTTC. Protein product: CASSTSTGLKETQYF. J is TRBJ2-5 and V is TRBV28; D not resolved. The CDR3 is made up of 15 amino acids. Germline V CDR1 and CDR2: MDHEN, SYDVKM. The V end was cut by 6 bases, the J end by 3 bases, with 17 bases between.

The V and J genes are TRBV6-6 and TRBJ1-6, with D tentatively TRBD1 (6 bases). Germline V gene lookup returns CDR1 MNHNY and CDR2 SVGAGI (reference sequence). This CDR3 comprises 15 residues. Trimming shortened V by 6 bases and J by 5 bases, and 14 bases separated the two germline ends. The CDR3 reads CASRGGGGDNSPLHF. CDR3 nucleotide sequence: TGTGCCAGCAGGGGAGGGGGAGGTGATAATTCACCCCTCCACTTT.

The chain links TRBV19 to TRBJ1-1; the D gene is possibly TRBD1 (5 bases). The germline V gene has CDR1 LNHDA and CDR2 SQIVND (reference sequence). The germline V and J ends were trimmed by 3 bases and 5 bases, with 10 bases remaining between them. The CDR3 runs 13 residues. CDR3 loop: CASSMTGGTEAFF. CDR3 nucleotides: TGTGCCAGTAGTATGACCGGGGGGACTGAAGCTTTCTTT.

The chain has TRBV6-5 and TRBJ2-3; perhaps TRBD2 as D (7 bases). CDR3 length: 13 amino acids. V was trimmed by 8 bases and J by 5 bases, leaving 14 bases between them. CDR1 and CDR2 from the germline V gene are MNHEY and SVGAGI. CDR3 in amino acids: CASDRGAVDTQYF. The CDR3, as DNA: TGTGCCAGCGATCGGGGGGCCGTAGATACGCAGTATTTT.

This clone appeared a single time. V usage is TRBV5-4 and J usage is TRBJ2-7; TRBD2 agrees at 12 bases. CDR3 size: 15 residues. J lost 7 bases, V lost 0 bases, and 5 bases had no gene match. Germline CDR1 reads SGHNT; CDR2 reads YYREEE (reference sequence). Written as DNA, the CDR3 is TGTGCCAGCAGCTTGGTCCTAGCGGGAGGGCTTGAGCAGTACTTC. This translates into CASSLVLAGGLEQYF.

V and J are TRBV5-6 and TRBJ2-5; TRBD2 is a possible D gene (6 bases). Germline CDR1 is SGHDT and CDR2 is YYEEEE. The V and J ends lost 4 bases and 14 bases respectively, with 21 bases between them. This CDR3 region has 13 residues. The CDR3 DNA reads TGTGCCAGCAGCCTAAAGGGACTCCAAGTGAAATACTTC. Translated: CASSLKGLQVKYF. Full variable domain (outside the CDR3, taken from reference TRBV5-6 and TRBJ2-5): DAGVTQSPTHLIKTRGQQVTLRCSPKSGHDTVSWYQQALGQGPQFIFQYYEEEERQRGNFPDRFSGHQFPNYSSELNVNALLLGDSALYLCASSLKGLQVKYFGPGTRLLVL.

This sequence joins TRBV30 and TRBJ2-7; D might be TRBD1 (5 bases). CDR1 and CDR2 (germline): GTSNPN, SVGIG (reference sequence). Trimming took off 7 bases at V and 3 bases at J, with 13 bases between the two ends. The CDR3 sequence is 12 residues long. In nucleotides, the CDR3 is TGTGCCTCACCAGGGCAGGGCTACGAGCAGTACTTC. Translating it yields CASPGQGYEQYF.

The CDR3 coding sequence is TGTGCCAGCAGCCCCTTGACTAGCGGGGCAGAGACCCAGTACTTC. Protein: CASSPLTSGAETQYF. V and J are TRBV11-2 and TRBJ2-5; 11 positions match TRBD2. V was pared by 5 bases and J by 4 bases, with 6 bases of the junction left unmatched. This CDR3 is 15 amino acids long. Germline V CDR1 and CDR2: SGHAT, FQNNGV.

This clone was detected once. The chain carries TRBV5-1 and TRBJ1-4; D gene uncertain. The CDR3 has 14 residues. Germline CDR1 is SGHRS and CDR2 is YFSETQ. V shed 4 bases and J shed 0 bases, with 7 bases lying between them. The CDR3 loop is CASSRDATNEKLFF. The CDR3 bases are TGCGCCAGCAGCCGGGATGCAACTAATGAAAAACTGTTTTTT. Filled out from reference TRBV5-1 and TRBJ1-4, the complete variable domain reads KAGVTQTPRYLIKTRGQQVTLSCSPISGHRSVSWYQQTPGQGLQFLFEYFSETQRNKGNFPGRFSGRQFSNSRSEMNVSTLELGDSALYLCASSRDATNEKLFFGSGTQLSVL.

V gene TRBV6-4 combines with J gene TRBJ1-1, with TRBD1 matching over 8 bases. Trimming removed 6 bases from V and 7 bases from J; junction bases left unmatched: 10. Germline-derived CDR1 and CDR2 are MRHNA and SNTAGT. The CDR3 is made up of 14 amino acids. The CDR3 DNA follows: TGTGCCAGCAGCCCGGACAGGGTTGGTGGTGAAGCTTTCTTT. The encoded protein is CASSPDRVGGEAFF.

The chain recombines TRBV29-1 with TRBJ2-5, with a tentative D call TRBD2 (7 bases). The germline V gene encodes CDR1 SQVTM and CDR2 ANQGSEA. This CDR3 spans 13 amino acids. Trimming took 7 bases from V and 7 from J, leaving 19 bases between them. CDR3 loop: CSALGGARVTQYF. CDR3 nucleotides: TGCAGCGCCCTAGGGGGGGCCCGGGTGACCCAGTACTTC.

The V call is TRBV15, the J call TRBJ2-4, with 7 bases matching TRBD2. Germline loops: CDR1 LNHNV, CDR2 YYDKDF (reference sequence). This CDR3 contains 15 residues. V lost 3 bases, J lost 6 bases, and 8 bases stayed unmatched. Here the CDR3 reads CATSRSRGERNIQYF. The CDR3 bases are TGTGCCACCAGCAGGTCCCGGGGGGAGCGAAACATTCAGTACTTC.

This sequence joins TRBV28 and TRBJ1-2, with TRBD1 as a possible D gene (5 bases). The CDR3 sequence is 17 residues long. From germline, CDR1 is MDHEN and CDR2 SYDVKM. V was cut by 4 bases and J by 2 bases, with 20 bases left in between. The CDR3 nucleotides are TGTGCCAGCAGTTCACGATCCCAGGGCCCCGCGAACTATGGCTACACCTTC. Protein sequence: CASSSRSQGPANYGYTF.

The chain has TRBV6-1 and TRBJ2-1; 7 bases agree with TRBD1. With V trimmed by 4 bases and J by 6 bases, 0 bases remained unmatched. CDR1 is MNHNS, CDR2 SASEGT, per germline. The CDR3 is 12 residues long. The CDR3 protein is CASSAGGNEQFF. The CDR3 DNA sequence: TGTGCCAGCAGTGCAGGGGGCAATGAGCAGTTCTTC.

The sample holds a few counts of this clone. The chain carries TRBV5-1 and TRBJ2-3; TRBD1 is a possible D gene (5 bases). Trimming took off 2 bases at V and 3 bases at J, with 10 bases between the two ends. The V gene's germline CDR1 is SGHRS and CDR2 YFSETQ. This CDR3 is 14 amino acids long. Here the CDR3 DNA reads TGCGCCAGCAGCTTCGGAAAGGGGACAGATACGCAGTATTTT. Residues: CASSFGKGTDTQYF. Combining the CDR3 with reference TRBV5-1 and TRBJ2-3 gives the whole variable domain KAGVTQTPRYLIKTRGQQVTLSCSPISGHRSVSWYQQTPGQGLQFLFEYFSETQRNKGNFPGRFSGRQFSNSRSEMNVSTLELGDSALYLCASSFGKGTDTQYFGPGTRLTVL.

The V gene is TRBV28, the J gene TRBJ1-2; TRBD1 is a possible D gene (6 bases). The V gene's germline CDR1 is MDHEN and CDR2 SYDVKM. This CDR3 is 13 amino acids long. V was clipped by 10 bases and J by 2 bases, with 14 bases between them. The CDR3 nucleotides are TGTGCCACCCAAAAAAGGGGGAACTATGGCTACACCTTC. Its translation: CATQKRGNYGYTF.

This chain uses TRBV10-3 with TRBJ1-1; D remains ambiguous. The length of the CDR3 is 15 residues. Germline V gene lookup returns CDR1 ENHRY and CDR2 SYGVKD. Between the trimmed V and J ends, which lost 2 bases and 2 bases, there was a span of 12 bases. The CDR3 spells CAISEEVSGNTEAFF. CDR3 nucleotide sequence: TGTGCCATCAGTGAGGAGGTCAGCGGCAACACTGAAGCTTTCTTT.